A single sample gave rise to the 11 T cell receptor beta chains below, sequenced in a study of CD8+ T cells in alopecia areata. Extraction of RNA preceded its reverse transcription into cDNA, which served as the sequencing template. The method was immunoSEQ multiplex PCR; TCRdb's version includes in-frame clones alone and lacks a portion of them. The sample consists of approximately 140,000 clones, approximately 87% of them appearing once. The source material was CD8+ T cells sorted from blood, sampled at week 0. The receptors were sampled from a human donor with alopecia areata.

The chain joins TRBV5-5 to TRBJ2-1; 11 nucleotides match TRBD1. Germline trimming cut 3 bases from V and 6 bases from J; bases unmatched to any gene: 2. The length of the CDR3 is 14 residues. Germline CDR1 reads SGHKS; CDR2 reads YYEKEE (reference sequence). In nucleotides, the CDR3 is TGTGCCAGCAGCTGGGGACAGGGGGTCAATGAGCAGTTCTTC. Protein: CASSWGQGVNEQFF.

This clone was picked up a small number of times. The V and J genes are TRBV4-1 and TRBJ2-5; 11 positions match TRBD2. From germline, CDR1 is MGHRA and CDR2 YSYEKL. The length of the CDR3 is 18 residues. V was clipped by 0 bases and J by 2 bases; unmatched bases: 8. The CDR3 protein is CASSQDSSGRPYQETQYF. In DNA, the CDR3 is TGCGCCAGCAGCCAAGATTCTAGCGGGAGGCCGTATCAAGAGACCCAGTACTTC.

The chain carries TRBV27 and TRBJ1-1; TRBD1 is a possible D gene (5 bases). Germline values: CDR1 MNHEY, CDR2 SMNVEV (reference sequence). V was pared by 6 bases and J by 8 bases, with 16 bases between. This CDR3 spans 13 amino acids. The chain's CDR3 is CASSISGTPEAFF. CDR3 DNA sequence: TGTGCCAGCAGCATATCAGGGACTCCCGAAGCTTTCTTT.

The chain uses TRBV19 and TRBJ1-5; D unclear. This CDR3 contains 15 residues. Trimming pared 3 bases from V and 6 bases from J, leaving 15 bases between. Germline CDR1 LNHDA, CDR2 SQIVND (reference sequence). The CDR3 sequence is CASSIAGLSSQPQHF. The CDR3 nucleotides read TGTGCCAGTAGTATCGCCGGACTTAGTAGTCAGCCCCAGCATTTT.

The chain links TRBV7-9 to TRBJ2-4, with D tentatively TRBD1 (7 bases). CDR1 is SEHNR and CDR2 is FQNEAQ in the germline V gene (reference sequence). This CDR3 has 16 amino acids. V was pared by 4 bases and J by 0 bases, with 13 bases between. CDR3 sequence: CASSSNRGLAKNIQYF. As DNA, the CDR3 is TGTGCCAGCAGCTCCAACAGGGGACTAGCCAAAAACATTCAGTACTTC. The complete variable domain, with remaining parts taken from reference TRBV7-9 and TRBJ2-4, reads DTGVSQNPRHKITKRGQNVTFRCDPISEHNRLYWYRQTLGQGPEFLTYFQNEAQLEKSRLLSDRFSAERPKGSFSTLEIQRTEQGDSAMYLCASSSNRGLAKNIQYFGAGTRLSVL.

This chain links TRBV6-5 with TRBJ1-2; D is uncertain. Looked up from germline, CDR1 is MNHEY and CDR2 is SVGAGI. Trimming removed 2 bases from V and 6 bases from J, with 7 bases in between. The CDR3 is 12 residues long. The CDR3 coding sequence is TGTGCCAGCAGTTACGACGGAAATGGCTACACCTTC. This sequence encodes CASSYDGNGYTF.

In DNA form, the CDR3 reads TGTGCCTACGGACAGGGGGCCTCCTCCGGGGCTGAAGCTTTCTTT. Its protein is CAYGQGASSGAEAFF. The chain couples TRBV30 to TRBJ1-1, with 11 bases fitting TRBD1. The CDR3 consists of 15 residues. In germline, CDR1 is GTSNPN, CDR2 SVGIG (reference sequence). J lost 6 bases, V lost 7 bases, and 13 bases had no gene match.

CDR3 residues: CASSPGTALGYTF. Here the CDR3 DNA reads TGTGCCAGCAGCCCCGGGACAGCCCTTGGCTACACCTTC. The chain links TRBV27 to TRBJ1-2, with 7 bases matching TRBD1. Trimming cost V 6 bases and J 7 bases; bases outside gene matches: 8. Germline V gene sequence: CDR1 MNHEY, CDR2 SMNVEV (reference sequence). The CDR3 contains 13 residues.

This chain joins TRBV7-9 and TRBJ1-6; D uncertain. There are 15 residues in the CDR3. Germline CDR1 SEHNR, CDR2 FQNEAQ (reference sequence). The V and J ends lost 4 bases and 6 bases respectively, with 13 bases between them. CDR3 sequence reads: CASSSKERGNSPLHF. As DNA, the CDR3 is TGTGCCAGCAGCTCGAAAGAACGGGGTAATTCACCCCTCCACTTT.

The rearrangement joins TRBV4-1 to TRBJ1-5; weak D call: TRBD1 (5 bases). CDR3 size: 15 residues. Germline assignment: CDR1 MGHRA and CDR2 YSYEKL. V lost 0 bases to trimming and J lost 7 bases, with 13 bases between them. In DNA, the CDR3 is TGCGCCAGCAGCCAAGATCGGCAGGGTAGGCAGCCCCAGCATTTT. Its translation is CASSQDRQGRQPQHF.

The chain has TRBV7-9 and TRBJ1-1; TRBD1 might be the D (5 bases). Germline V gene lookup returns CDR1 SEHNR and CDR2 FQNEAQ (reference sequence). CDR3 size: 15 residues. Trimming stripped 4 bases from V and 0 bases from J, with 12 bases between. CDR3 protein: CASSSDNTLNTEAFF. DNA of the CDR3: TGTGCCAGCAGCTCGGACAATACACTGAACACTGAAGCTTTCTTT.